This T cell receptor beta chain came from a study of blood T cell repertoires in COVID-19 (dated by TCRdb to 2020 to 2022). Regarding the study in general: Samples covering the acute and convalescent phases of COVID-19 were provided by collaborators in the United States, Italy and Spain. The material from the prospective study consisted of cDNA or gDNA derived from T cells, B-cell-depleted T cells, or PBMCs. Deeply sampled blood TCRbeta repertoires from subjects exposed to, actively infected with, or recovered from COVID-19 were included in the dataset. The repertoires were made available in a free public database intended to serve as a resource for research on the immune response to SARS-CoV-2. Samples came from the ongoing ImmuneRACE study (first 160 participants) plus 1,254 subjects from 6 global collaborators. A de-identified subject ID, COVID-19 status, age in years and sex were almost always included in the sample metadata. Where available, HLA class I and class II types were obtained from metadata supplied by the sample provider rather than from assay-based typing. What the research found in general, with its limitations: The amount of clinical and demographic metadata varied by source and participant and was provided uncurated.

For this clone: It lacks a known antigen. There are no base qualities to consult, and no much larger clone falls within one base.

Each collaborating institution followed its own protocols to collect whole blood in K2EDTA tubes. For TCRbeta analysis, collaborators shipped samples in one of three forms: frozen whole blood, isolated PBMCs, or DNA extracted from either of those sample types. Spanning cysteine to phenylalanine, the CDR3 consists of 12 amino acids. The kept DNA is CDR3 alone, 36 bases in frame from the first base. CDR1 and CDR2 were assigned from the germline V gene (reference sequence) as GTSNPN and SVGIG. Trimming removed 4 bases from V and 1 base from J, leaving 7 bases between the germline ends. TCRbeta CDR3 regions were amplified from genomic DNA by means of the immunoSEQ Assay, a bias-controlled multiplex PCR. Per the authors' processing: The number of nucleated cells in each sample was estimated by amplification of reference gene primers within the assay. To quantify the absolute abundance of each unique TCRbeta CDR3 rearrangement, sequence reads were collapsed and filtered. For each sample, productive Simpson clonality was calculated as the square root of Simpson's diversity index across productive rearrangements. The table was pulled from immuneACCESS by TCRdb, which kept in-frame rearrangements only. Such tables lose some clones; where checked, under half of the loss comes from unresolved V genes, and the rest has no known cause. V, J and clone size are taken as reported in that table, and D and trimming were inferred from the DNA itself. The sample records more than 200,000 clones, roughly 83% of which are singletons. Jointly, the top ten make up about 8.9% of the sample.

Sequencing was done on a sample of peripheral blood. In this chain, TRBV30 is recombined with TRBJ1-1; no D gene call is confident. The origin of this receptor is an elderly man with acute or convalescent COVID-19. The encoded CDR3 is CAWKRRNTEAFF. The base sequence is TGTGCCTGGAAGCGAAGGAACACTGAAGCTTTCTTT.